The source of this T cell receptor (beta chain) is a study of blood T cell repertoires in COVID-19. Germline CDR1 reads SEHNR; CDR2 reads FQNEAQ (reference sequence). The CDR3 contains 14 residues. V shed 5 bases and J shed 0 bases, with 10 bases lying between them. Sequencing used immunoSEQ multiplex PCR; TCRdb keeps in-frame clones, though not all of them. The repertoire has around 100,000 clones, roughly 84% of them found once; the top ten carry more than 20%. V is TRBV7-9 and J is TRBJ1-1; weak D call: TRBD1 (5 bases). The receptor comes from a man aged 55 to 70 with acute or convalescent COVID-19. Sequences were obtained from peripheral blood. In nucleotides, the CDR3 is TGTGCCAGCAGCGTGGGACTGCTGAACACTGAAGCTTTCTTT. Its protein is CASSVGLLNTEAFF.